Each of the 17 T cell receptor beta chains below was sequenced from the same sample in a study of radiation and T cells in renal cell carcinoma. Indicated time point: blood 2 weeks post-SBRT. Specified treatment: 15 Gy SBRT to primary tumor, nephrectomy 4 weeks later. Libraries were prepared by immunoSEQ multiplex PCR; TCRdb keeps only in-frame clonotypes and omits some of them. The profile shows 25,000 to 30,000 clones, approximately 84% of them singletons. This sample comprised blood, obtained from a patient whose treatment included radiotherapy and nephrectomy. These receptor sequences come from a man in his sixties with renal cell carcinoma.

The chain carries TRBV12-5 and TRBJ1-4, with D possibly being TRBD1 (5 bases). This CDR3 spans 18 amino acids. Germline V gene data show CDR1 as LGHNT and CDR2 as FRNRAP. Trimming stripped 4 bases from V and 0 bases from J, with 18 bases between. CDR3 residues: CASGSGTTWGATNEKLFF. Here the CDR3 DNA reads TGTGCTAGTGGTTCGGGGACTACATGGGGCGCAACTAATGAAAAACTGTTTTTT.

J is TRBJ2-7 and V is TRBV30, with TRBD2 matching 12 bases. CDR3 size: 17 residues. The V and J ends lost 2 bases and 6 bases, in that order; junction bases with no gene match: 14. Germline CDR1 and CDR2: GTSNPN and SVGIG (reference sequence). The CDR3 region is CAWSRQETSGSPGEQYF. The CDR3 nucleotides read TGTGCCTGGAGTCGACAGGAGACTAGCGGGAGCCCGGGCGAGCAGTACTTC. Together with reference TRBV30 and TRBJ2-7, the CDR3 gives the full variable domain: SQTIHQWPATLVQPVGSPLSLECTVEGTSNPNLYWYRQAAGRGLQLLFYSVGIGQISSEVPQNLSASRPQDRQFILSSKKLLLSDSGFYLCAWSRQETSGSPGEQYFGPGTRLTVT.

V is TRBV25-1 and J is TRBJ1-1; 9 bases fit TRBD1. The J segment lost 4 bases and the V segment lost 3 bases, leaving 3 bases of the junction unmatched. CDR3 size: 14 residues. Germline V gene sequence: CDR1 MGHDK, CDR2 SYGVNS. CDR3 sequence: CASSEGQGPTEAFF. The CDR3 nucleotides are TGTGCCAGCAGTGAGGGACAGGGCCCCACTGAAGCTTTCTTT. The full variable domain, in which reference TRBV25-1 and TRBJ1-1 provide the parts outside the CDR3, is EADIYQTPRYLVIGTGKKITLECSQTMGHDKMYWYQQDPGMELHLIHYSYGVNSTEKGDLSSESTVSRIRTEHFPLTLESARPSHTSQYLCASSEGQGPTEAFFGQGTRLTVV.

The rearrangement joins TRBV4-1 to TRBJ1-2; unclear D gene. There are 15 residues in the CDR3. Trimming left V 2 bases short and J 7 bases short, with 17 bases between. Germline CDR1 is MGHRA and CDR2 is YSYEKL. The CDR3 DNA sequence: TGCGCCAGCAGCCAAAGGCAGGCGGATCCTCTTGGCTACACCTTC. Amino acid sequence: CASSQRQADPLGYTF.

The rearrangement uses TRBV28 and TRBJ1-5, with D unresolved. Trimming shortened V by 4 bases and J by 6 bases, and 16 bases separated the two germline ends. The CDR3 totals 15 residues. From germline, CDR1 is MDHEN and CDR2 SYDVKM. This chain's CDR3 is CASSSGLVLGQPQHF. The CDR3 nucleotides are TGTGCCAGCAGTTCGGGCCTCGTTCTGGGTCAGCCCCAGCATTTT.

Relative to its sample, this clone is medium-sized. The chain is built from TRBV4-3 and TRBJ2-3; D call uncertain. Germline lookup yields CDR1 LGHNA and CDR2 YSLEER. This CDR3 is built from 16 residues. Trimming took 1 base from V and 5 from J, leaving 16 bases between them. CDR3 amino acids: CASSQASRTAGDTQYF. For the CDR3, the DNA is TGCGCCAGCAGCCAAGCCTCCCGGACGGCAGGAGATACGCAGTATTTT.

The rearrangement uses TRBV29-1 and TRBJ2-3, with TRBD2 matching over 13 bases. The junction had 7 bases not matched to a gene; V was cut back by 4 bases and J by 6 bases. CDR1 is SQVTM and CDR2 is ANQGSEA in the germline V gene. The CDR3 covers 15 residues. CDR3 amino acids: CSVARLAGGGDTQYF. The CDR3 nucleotides read TGCAGCGTTGCGAGACTAGCGGGAGGAGGGGATACGCAGTATTTT.

This clone showed up just once. The chain combines TRBV2 with TRBJ1-5; possibly TRBD1 for D (5 bases). This CDR3 spans 15 amino acids. Germline values: CDR1 SNHLY, CDR2 FYNNEI. The V end was cut by 8 bases, the J end by 3 bases, with 17 bases between. The CDR3 here is CASSRQSGLNQPQHF. DNA for the CDR3: TGTGCCAGCTCACGCCAATCGGGACTCAATCAGCCCCAGCATTTT.

V gene TRBV9 combines with J gene TRBJ2-7, with 13 bases lining up with TRBD2. The CDR3 has 17 residues. Germline V lookup: CDR1 SGDLS, CDR2 YYNGEE. V lost 4 bases, J lost 5 bases, and 12 bases stayed unmatched. The CDR3, as DNA: TGTGCCAGCAGCCAGGGGGGTGGGACTAGCGGGACAGACGAGCAGTACTTC. This gives the protein CASSQGGGTSGTDEQYF.

V usage is TRBV5-1 and J usage is TRBJ2-1; possibly TRBD2 for D (6 bases). The V gene lost 2 bases and the J gene lost 8 bases, with 20 bases spanning the gap. This CDR3 has 16 amino acids. Germline lookup yields CDR1 SGHRS and CDR2 YFSETQ. The CDR3 DNA sequence: TGCGCCAGCAGCTTTCGGGGCCCCCCGGGAGAGGATGAGCAGTTCTTC. This translates into CASSFRGPPGEDEQFF. The variable domain in full, completed from reference TRBV5-1 and TRBJ2-1, reads KAGVTQTPRYLIKTRGQQVTLSCSPISGHRSVSWYQQTPGQGLQFLFEYFSETQRNKGNFPGRFSGRQFSNSRSEMNVSTLELGDSALYLCASSFRGPPGEDEQFFGPGTRLTVL.

The chain combines TRBV6-1 with TRBJ2-2; 8 bases map to TRBD1. Germline trimming cut 6 bases from V and 5 bases from J; bases unmatched to any gene: 8. Per germline, CDR1 MNHNS and CDR2 SASEGT. The CDR3 has 15 residues. The CDR3 DNA sequence: TGTGCCAGCAGGGCCCCGACAGGGGCGACCGGGGAGCTGTTTTTT. Translated: CASRAPTGATGELFF.

The chain has TRBV7-9 and TRBJ2-1; TRBD2 matches 12 bases. The CDR3 sequence is 15 residues long. Trimming removed 2 bases from V and 9 bases from J; junction bases left unmatched: 5. Germline lookup yields CDR1 SEHNR and CDR2 FQNEAQ (reference sequence). The CDR3 reads CASSLLAGGVGEQFF. CDR3 nucleotide sequence: TGTGCCAGCAGCTTACTAGCGGGAGGGGTGGGTGAGCAGTTCTTC.

The chain combines TRBV7-9 with TRBJ2-7; D is ambiguous. V gave up 2 bases and J gave up 2 bases, with 10 bases separating them. Germline-derived CDR1 and CDR2 are SEHNR and FQNEAQ (reference sequence). The CDR3 spans 14 residues. For the CDR3, the DNA is TGTGCCAGCAGCTTATTTTCGGAAACCTACGAGCAGTACTTC. This sequence encodes CASSLFSETYEQYF.

DNA of the CDR3: TGTGCCTGGAGTCCTCCTTATCGGGCCACCTACGAGCAGTACTTC. It specifies CAWSPPYRATYEQYF. The chain carries TRBV30 and TRBJ2-7; no firm D call. The CDR3 spans 15 residues. Germline CDR1 and CDR2: GTSNPN and SVGIG (reference sequence). Trimming left V 2 bases short and J 2 bases short, with 16 bases between.

This chain joins TRBV6-5 and TRBJ2-7; possibly TRBD1 or TRBD2 for D (5 bases each). This CDR3 region has 13 residues. Germline CDR1 reads MNHEY; CDR2 reads SVGAGI. V dropped 2 bases and J dropped 6 bases, with 11 bases sitting between them. The DNA for the CDR3 is TGTGCCAGCAGTTACAGTGGGACGGGCGAGCAGTACTTC. Translation: CASSYSGTGEQYF.

The gene calls are TRBV7-9 and TRBJ1-6; maybe TRBD1 (5 bases). CDR3 size: 14 residues. Per the germline V gene, CDR1 is SEHNR and CDR2 is FQNEAQ (reference sequence). Trimming cost V 10 bases and J 9 bases, with 19 bases left between them. The CDR3 nucleotides are TGTGCCATCAGGACCGGGACGGAGGGTTCACCCCTCCACTTT. Translation gives CAIRTGTEGSPLHF.

The chain is built from TRBV4-2 and TRBJ2-5; 9 nucleotides align to TRBD1. Germline V gives CDR1 LGHNA, CDR2 YNFKEQ. Trimming cost V 4 bases and J 5 bases; bases outside gene matches: 8. There are 15 residues in the CDR3. The CDR3 nucleotides are TGTGCCAGCAGCCCCTTGGGACAGGGAAGGGAGACCCAGTACTTC. Translating gives CASSPLGQGRETQYF.